The 26 T cell receptor beta chains below come from one sample, sequenced in a study of CD8 T cells in ankylosing spondylitis. TCRdb redid the calling of the 5' RACE reads with MiXCR, one entry per CDR3 protein. The top ten clones hold around 4.9% of a sample with some 220,000 distinct CDR3 sequences, 8.2% of them seen once. Sequenced: blood, either unsorted or a sorted T cell fraction (not recorded which). The receptor source for this set is a female donor with ankylosing spondylitis or in good health (not recorded which).

Ten or more counts support this clonotype. This sequence joins TRBV12-3 or TRBV12-4 and TRBJ2-3; 9 bases map to TRBD2. The CDR3 consists of 14 residues. Trimming at V came to 6 bases and at J to 6 bases, leaving 7 bases not matched to a gene. CDR3 sequence reads: CASSPGLAMDTQYF. The CDR3 DNA reads TGTGCCAGCAGCCCGGGACTAGCAATGGATACGCAGTATTTT.

In the case of this clonotype: A read error may be the cause here, since a much bigger clone is one base away. The chain joins TRBV5-6 to TRBJ2-3, with TRBD2 identical over 10 bases. This CDR3 comprises 18 residues. CDR1 and CDR2 from the germline V gene are SGHDT and YYEEEE. V shed 6 bases and J 2 bases; nucleotides not matched to a gene: 15. CDR3: CASTPGNSGRTDTDTQYF. The CDR3 DNA reads TGTGCCAGCACCCCCGGGAATAGCGGGAGGACCGACACAGATACGCAGTATTTT.

Many counts were recorded for this clonotype. The chain has TRBV7-2 and TRBJ2-6, with D possibly TRBD1 on 5 matching bases. Trimming cost V 4 bases and J 2 bases, with 12 bases left between them. The germline gives CDR1 SGHTA, CDR2 FQGNSA. The CDR3 runs 16 residues. CDR3 protein: CASSSSPGTGANVLTF. DNA for the CDR3: TGTGCCAGCAGCTCCTCACCAGGGACTGGGGCCAACGTCCTGACTTTC.

This clonotype was counted once. This chain connects TRBV4-3 to TRBJ2-3; D might be TRBD1 or TRBD2, each matching 7 bases. Germline V CDR1 and CDR2: LGHNA, YSLEER. This CDR3 contains 15 residues. V lost 0 bases, J lost 6 bases, and 13 bases lay in between. CDR3 DNA sequence: TGCGCCAGCAGCCAAGATACAGGGGAGGGGGATACGCAGTATTTT. It codes for CASSQDTGEGDTQYF.

The sample holds many counts of this clonotype. This chain connects TRBV5-1 to TRBJ2-3; TRBD2 is a possible D gene (6 bases). CDR1 SGHRS and CDR2 YFSETQ come from the germline V gene. The CDR3 extends over 15 amino acids. V lost 2 bases and J lost 3, with 13 bases in between. CDR3 protein: CASSLPTGGTDTQYF. For the CDR3, the DNA is TGCGCCAGCAGCTTACCGACTGGGGGGACAGATACGCAGTATTTT.

This clonotype was detected many times. The chain joins TRBV28 to TRBJ1-5; 9 bases map to TRBD1. CDR3 length: 15 amino acids. Germline V gene lookup returns CDR1 MDHEN and CDR2 SYDVKM. This CDR3 reads CAIATGTGIAQPQHF. CDR3 nucleotides: TGTGCTATCGCCACCGGGACAGGGATCGCTCAGCCCCAGCATTTT.

This clonotype was detected ten times or more. The V gene is TRBV11-3, the J gene TRBJ2-1, with TRBD2 identical over 8 bases. CDR1 and CDR2 from the germline V gene are SGHNT and YENEEA. Losses at the gene ends were 5 bases for V and 4 bases for J; bases not matched to a gene: 7. The CDR3 runs to 15 residues. The chain's CDR3 is CASSRSSGPYNEQFF. The CDR3 nucleotides are TGTGCCAGCAGCCGTTCTAGCGGGCCATACAATGAGCAGTTCTTC.

The sample holds many counts of this clonotype. The chain has TRBV9 and TRBJ2-2; TRBD1 is a possible D gene (6 bases). Looked up from germline, CDR1 is SGDLS and CDR2 is YYNGEE. This CDR3 is built from 14 residues. V was shortened by 3 bases and J by 7 bases, with 13 bases between the two germline ends. The CDR3 protein is CASSGLQGSGELFF. The CDR3 DNA reads as TGTGCCAGCAGCGGTTTACAGGGTAGCGGGGAGCTGTTTTTT.

Concerning this clonotype itself: A much larger clone is a single base away; this may be a read error. This chain joins TRBV7-3 and TRBJ1-2; 10 nucleotides match TRBD1. The germline V gene has CDR1 SGHTA and CDR2 FQGTGA. This CDR3 spans 15 amino acids. The CDR3 sequence: CAGSPRQGAFYGYTF. The CDR3 DNA reads as TGTGCCGGCAGCCCGAGACAGGGGGCCTTCTATGGCTACACCTTC.

This clonotype was counted ten times or more. The chain joins TRBV5-4 to TRBJ2-1; 11 bases line up with TRBD2. J was trimmed by 3 bases and V by 7 bases; bases with no gene match: 9. The CDR3 is made up of 16 amino acids. Germline loops: CDR1 SGHNT, CDR2 YYREEE (reference sequence). CDR3 DNA sequence: TGTGCCAGCGTCAACCCCGGGACTAGCGGCTACAATGAGCAGTTCTTC. This encodes CASVNPGTSGYNEQFF.

This chain joins TRBV20-1 and TRBJ1-4, with D possibly being TRBD1 (5 bases). Germline V gene data show CDR1 as DFQATT and CDR2 as SNEGSKA (reference sequence). The CDR3 is 12 residues long. Trimming took 3 bases from V and 14 from J, leaving 16 bases between them. The CDR3 DNA is TGCAGTGCTAGCCTCGGGGCCGGGGGGCTGTTTTTT. It yields the protein CSASLGAGGLFF.

This clonotype was detected ten times or more. The chain employs TRBV10-3 and TRBJ2-3; D gene unclear. The V gene's germline CDR1 is ENHRY and CDR2 SYGVKD. The V end lost 2 bases, the J end lost 6 bases, and 3 bases lay between the germline ends. This CDR3 contains 11 residues. The CDR3 sequence is CAISEEDTQYF. Written as DNA, the CDR3 is TGTGCCATCAGTGAGGAGGATACGCAGTATTTT.

This clonotype has a count of ten or more. The rearrangement joins TRBV20-1 to TRBJ1-1, with unresolved D. CDR3 length: 13 amino acids. The V end lost 3 bases, the J end lost 3 bases, and 11 bases lay between the germline ends. Germline lookup yields CDR1 DFQATT and CDR2 SNEGSKA (reference sequence). As DNA, the CDR3 is TGCAGTGCTAGCTTATTTCGGGACACTGAAGCTTTCTTT. Translated: CSASLFRDTEAFF.

This clonotype was detected ten times or more. The chain combines TRBV2 with TRBJ2-3; either TRBD1 or TRBD2 may fit D (5 bases each). V was trimmed by 8 bases and J by 1 base, leaving 10 bases between them. CDR3 length: 13 amino acids. Germline lookup yields CDR1 SNHLY and CDR2 FYNNEI. CDR3 loop: CASGGVGTDTQYF. The CDR3 DNA is TGTGCCAGCGGGGGAGTGGGCACAGATACGCAGTATTTT.

The sample holds many counts of this clonotype. The V gene is TRBV6-5, the J gene TRBJ1-1; no clear D gene. CDR3 length: 12 residues. Germline CDR1 MNHEY, CDR2 SVGAGI. Trimming stripped 6 bases from V and 4 bases from J, with 9 bases between. The CDR3 loop is CASSSAGTEAFF. The CDR3 DNA follows: TGTGCCAGCAGCTCGGCGGGCACTGAAGCTTTCTTT.

This clonotype was found many times. The chain uses TRBV4-3 and TRBJ1-6, with D perhaps TRBD1 (6 bases). This CDR3 contains 19 residues. Germline V CDR1 and CDR2: LGHNA, YSLEER. With 0 bases removed from V and 2 bases from J, the gap between germline ends came to 17 bases. DNA for the CDR3: TGCGCCAGCAGCCAAGATCACAACAGGGAGAGGACCTATAATTCACCCCTCCACTTT. This gives the protein CASSQDHNRERTYNSPLHF.

This clonotype was detected ten times or more. The chain has TRBV20-1 and TRBJ1-2, with 8 bases identical to TRBD1. The CDR3 has 19 amino acids. Trimming took 1 base from V and 8 from J; bases not matched to a gene: 24. Germline V CDR1 and CDR2: DFQATT, SNEGSKA (reference sequence). The CDR3 loop reads CSARGILNSGTGPTRGYTF. The CDR3, as DNA: TGCAGTGCTAGAGGCATCTTAAATTCCGGGACAGGACCCACTCGCGGCTACACCTTC.

This clonotype was detected only a few times. The chain joins TRBV4-2 to TRBJ1-3; D is undetermined. Germline CDR1 LGHNA, CDR2 YNFKEQ. This CDR3 has 16 residues. Trimming removed 0 bases from V and 3 bases from J, with 12 bases in between. CDR3 amino acids: CASSQDLWVNGNTIYF. The CDR3 region has the DNA TGTGCCAGCAGCCAAGATCTGTGGGTGAATGGAAACACCATATATTTT.

V and J are TRBV3-1 and TRBJ2-2, with a weak D call TRBD2 (6 bases). CDR1 and CDR2 from the germline V gene are LGHDT and YNNKEL (reference sequence). The CDR3 is made up of 15 amino acids. V shed 4 bases and J shed 3 bases, with 12 bases lying between them. The CDR3 is CASSPRDSYTGELFF. The CDR3 bases are TGTGCCAGCAGCCCCCGGGACTCGTACACCGGGGAGCTGTTTTTT.

This clonotype was picked up many times. The J gene is TRBJ1-1, the V gene TRBV28; no clear D gene. Germline lookup yields CDR1 MDHEN and CDR2 SYDVKM. The CDR3 is 13 residues long. Trimming removed 2 bases from V and 4 bases from J, with 8 bases in between. DNA for the CDR3: TGTGCCAGCAGTTTAAGGGTCCCCACTGAAGCTTTCTTT. It yields the protein CASSLRVPTEAFF.

This chain connects TRBV4-3 to TRBJ1-1; D remains unclear. V lost 1 base and J 5 bases, leaving 11 bases between the germline ends. The CDR3 is made up of 14 amino acids. From germline, CDR1 is LGHNA and CDR2 YSLEER. For the CDR3, the DNA is TGCGCCAGCAGCCAAGTCGGGAGTAGAACTGAAGCTTTCTTT. This gives the protein CASSQVGSRTEAFF.

The gene calls are TRBV4-2 and TRBJ2-4; D not resolved. Germline lookup yields CDR1 LGHNA and CDR2 YNFKEQ. The CDR3 totals 13 residues. With 4 bases removed from V and 8 bases from J, the gap between germline ends came to 12 bases. The CDR3 sequence is CASSPGILDIQYF. The CDR3 DNA sequence: TGTGCCAGCAGCCCCGGCATATTAGACATTCAGTACTTC.

There are many counts of this clonotype. CDR3 sequence reads: CASSLHGTDNNEQFF. The CDR3, as DNA: TGCGCCAGCAGCTTGCATGGGACAGACAACAATGAGCAGTTCTTC. V is TRBV5-1 and J is TRBJ2-1; 7 nucleotides line up with TRBD1. The CDR3 runs 15 residues. CDR1 is SGHRS, CDR2 YFSETQ, per germline. V shed 1 base, J shed 5 bases, and the junction held 6 bases outside the gene matches. Drawing the rest from reference TRBV5-1 and TRBJ2-1, the complete variable domain is KAGVTQTPRYLIKTRGQQVTLSCSPISGHRSVSWYQQTPGQGLQFLFEYFSETQRNKGNFPGRFSGRQFSNSRSEMNVSTLELGDSALYLCASSLHGTDNNEQFFGPGTRLTVL.

This clonotype was detected ten times or more. V gene TRBV11-2 combines with J gene TRBJ2-1; either TRBD1 or TRBD2 may supply D (7 bases each). The CDR3 length is 14 residues. Germline V gene data show CDR1 as SGHAT and CDR2 as FQNNGV. The V gene lost 7 bases and the J gene lost 5 bases, with 15 bases spanning the gap. The DNA for the CDR3 is TGTGCCAGCACACCAGGGGGGGCTCACAATGAGCAGTTCTTC. Its translation is CASTPGGAHNEQFF. Drawing the rest from reference TRBV11-2 and TRBJ2-1, the complete variable domain is EAGVAQSPRYKIIEKRQSVAFWCNPISGHATLYWYQQILGQGPKLLIQFQNNGVVDDSQLPKDRFSAERLKGVDSTLKIQPAKLEDSAVYLCASTPGGAHNEQFFGPGTRLTVL.

This clonotype was seen at least ten times. The gene calls are TRBV4-2 and TRBJ2-3, with 10 bases lining up with TRBD2. The V segment lost 5 bases and the J segment 5 bases; nucleotides outside the gene matches: 10. Germline V gene sequence: CDR1 LGHNA, CDR2 YNFKEQ. This CDR3 has 16 amino acids. The CDR3 is CASSSMLAGEEDTQYF. The DNA for the CDR3 is TGTGCCAGCAGCTCCATGCTAGCGGGAGAGGAAGATACGCAGTATTTT.

This clonotype was observed a few times. This sequence joins TRBV11-1 and TRBJ2-5; TRBD2 matches at 8 bases. The CDR3 has 13 residues. Germline V lookup: CDR1 SGHAT, CDR2 FQDESV (reference sequence). The trim removed 5 bases at V and 4 bases at J, leaving 3 bases unmatched. CDR3 amino acids: CASSPGLGETQYF. CDR3 in DNA: TGTGCCAGCAGCCCGGGACTAGGAGAGACCCAGTACTTC. The whole variable domain, remainder taken from reference TRBV11-1 and TRBJ2-5, is EAEVAQSPRYKITEKSQAVAFWCDPISGHATLYWYRQILGQGPELLVQFQDESVVDDSQLPKDRFSAERLKGVDSTLKIQPAELGDSAMYLCASSPGLGETQYFGPGTRLLVL.